This T cell receptor beta chain was obtained from a study of blood T cell repertoires in COVID-19. Study overall: From the United States, Italy and Spain came samples of acute and convalescent COVID-19.

Cohort allocation depended upon clinical history that participants reported. Some clones are missing from TCRdb's copy, which holds only in-frame ones; the method was immunoSEQ multiplex PCR. Among approximately 300,000 clones, around 90% were seen once, and the ten largest hold about 2.4%. This CDR3 has 17 residues. Germline CDR1 reads LNHNV; CDR2 reads YYDKDF (reference sequence). J was trimmed by 7 bases and V by 3 bases; bases with no gene match: 13. This TCR came from a man aged 55 to 70 who had recovered from COVID-19. Material for sequencing was PBMCs or T cells enriched from blood (not recorded which). The genes are TRBV15 and TRBJ1-5; 9 bases agree with TRBD1. CDR3: CATSSLTSTGGRQPQHF. DNA of the CDR3: TGTGCCACCAGCAGTCTGACCTCCACAGGGGGCAGGCAGCCCCAGCATTTT.